The 32 T cell receptor beta chains presented below share a single source sample, sequenced in a study of T-cell memory formation after mild COVID-19. TCRdb itself ran the 5' RACE reads through MiXCR, one entry per CDR3 protein. The table includes some 180,000 distinct CDR3 sequences, 10% to 15% detected once. Specimen: PBMCs or a T cell subset sorted from them (not recorded which). The source of these receptors is a man younger than 35 who had mild COVID-19 (a few samples of this study predate the infection). Cell type and time point are not known.

The gene calls are TRBV7-2 and TRBJ1-4; D may be TRBD1 (6 bases). The V end was cut by 1 base, the J end by 7 bases, with 13 bases between. This CDR3 is built from 15 residues. The germline CDR1 and CDR2 sequences are SGHTA and FQGNSA. DNA of the CDR3: TGTGCCAGCAGCTTAGTAGGGGGGGGTAGTGAAAAACTGTTTTTT. Its protein product is CASSLVGGGSEKLFF.

The V call is TRBV3-1, the J call TRBJ2-5, with TRBD2 identical over 9 bases. Germline V gene lookup returns CDR1 LGHDT and CDR2 YNNKEL (reference sequence). This CDR3 has 14 amino acids. V was pared by 5 bases and J by 5 bases, with 6 bases of the junction left unmatched. DNA of the CDR3: TGTGCCAGCAGCTTCGGGACTAGCCGGGAGACCCAGTACTTC. Translating gives CASSFGTSRETQYF.

The chain employs TRBV5-1 and TRBJ1-3, with D possibly matching TRBD1 (5 bases). With 4 bases removed from V and 7 bases from J, the gap between germline ends came to 15 bases. The CDR3 runs to 14 residues. Germline CDR1 and CDR2: SGHRS and YFSETQ. The CDR3 nucleotides read TGCGCCAGCAGCAGAGGGACGGCCCAGAACACCATATATTTT. Residues: CASSRGTAQNTIYF.

This clonotype came up a few times. The rearrangement links TRBV28 to TRBJ1-3, with D maybe TRBD1 (5 bases). V shed 6 bases and J shed 4 bases, with 13 bases lying between them. This CDR3 region has 14 residues. Germline lookup yields CDR1 MDHEN and CDR2 SYDVKM. CDR3 in DNA: TGTGCCAGCAGACCGGCAGGGCGAGGAAACACCATATATTTT. Its protein product is CASRPAGRGNTIYF.

The chain's CDR3 is CATSTGGAQPQHF. The CDR3 DNA sequence: TGTGCCACCAGCACCGGGGGAGCTCAGCCCCAGCATTTT. This sequence joins TRBV15 and TRBJ1-5, with D possibly matching TRBD1 (5 bases). Germline V CDR1 and CDR2: LNHNV, YYDKDF (reference sequence). V was trimmed by 4 bases and J by 6 bases, leaving 10 bases between them. This CDR3 comprises 13 residues.

This clonotype occurred a few times. The chain recombines TRBV5-1 with TRBJ2-3; D possibly corresponds to TRBD2 (5 bases). Trimming removed 0 bases from V and 2 bases from J, with 10 bases in between. CDR3 length: 15 amino acids. Germline assignment: CDR1 SGHRS and CDR2 YFSETQ. The CDR3 spells CASSLDPGDTDTQYF. CDR3 DNA: TGCGCCAGCAGCTTGGATCCCGGGGACACAGATACGCAGTATTTT.

J is TRBJ2-3 and V is TRBV20-1, with D tentatively TRBD2 (5 bases). Between the trimmed V and J ends, which lost 6 bases and 8 bases, there was a span of 18 bases. Germline values: CDR1 DFQATT, CDR2 SNEGSKA (reference sequence). The CDR3 runs to 13 residues. This CDR3 is CSARLQPALTQYF. The CDR3 region has the DNA TGCAGTGCCCGACTACAACCCGCCCTTACGCAGTATTTT.

This clonotype showed up just a few times. The chain employs TRBV7-9 and TRBJ2-6; perhaps TRBD1 as D (6 bases). CDR1 is SEHNR and CDR2 is FQNEAQ in the germline V gene (reference sequence). The V and J ends lost 5 bases and 5 bases respectively, with 16 bases between them. The length of the CDR3 is 16 residues. The DNA of the CDR3 is TGTGCCAGCAGCCCCAGGGGATTCTCGAGGGCCAACGTCCTGACTTTC. Its protein product is CASSPRGFSRANVLTF.

This clonotype came up a few times. The J gene is TRBJ1-4, the V gene TRBV4-1; a weak D match, TRBD1 (5 bases). The CDR3 is 14 amino acids. V lost 7 bases and J 4 bases, leaving 13 bases between the germline ends. CDR1 is MGHRA, CDR2 YSYEKL, per germline. CDR3 protein: CASKGKGDNEKLFF. The CDR3 nucleotides are TGCGCCAGCAAGGGAAAAGGGGATAATGAAAAACTGTTTTTT.

V and J are TRBV7-2 and TRBJ2-3; 9 positions agree with TRBD1. The CDR3 runs 14 residues. The V gene end was trimmed by 3 bases and the J gene end by 5 bases; junction bases not matched to a gene: 3. Germline loops: CDR1 SGHTA, CDR2 FQGNSA. CDR3 in amino acids: CASSFQTGGDTQYF. The DNA of the CDR3 is TGTGCCAGCAGCTTTCAGACAGGGGGAGATACGCAGTATTTT.

The sample holds a few counts of this clonotype. The chain couples TRBV6-2 or TRBV6-3 to TRBJ2-2; D uncertain. This CDR3 is built from 16 residues. The ends were cut back, 0 bases at V and 0 bases at J, with 8 bases in the middle. From germline, CDR1 is MNHEY and CDR2 SVGEGT. CDR3: CASSYSIHPNTGELFF. As DNA, the CDR3 is TGTGCCAGCAGTTACTCGATCCACCCGAACACCGGGGAGCTGTTTTTT.

The rearrangement uses TRBV7-9 and TRBJ2-1; either TRBD1 or TRBD2 may fit D (5 bases each). Looked up from germline, CDR1 is SEHNR and CDR2 is FQNEAQ (reference sequence). The CDR3 extends over 15 amino acids. Between the trimmed V and J ends, which lost 2 bases and 8 bases, there was a span of 16 bases. The CDR3 loop is CASSLSGAPTHEQFF. DNA of the CDR3: TGTGCCAGCAGCTTATCCGGGGCCCCCACCCATGAGCAGTTCTTC.

This clonotype was seen a handful of times. The CDR3 DNA reads as TGTGCCAGCAGCTTAGGCTGGCGGGGGGGCCGATCCTACAATGAGCAGTTCTTC. It encodes CASSLGWRGGRSYNEQFF. The chain combines TRBV11-2 with TRBJ2-1; 9 bases fit TRBD2. V gave up 1 base and J gave up 1 base; unmatched junction bases: 8. Germline CDR1 is SGHAT and CDR2 is FQNNGV. CDR3 size: 18 residues.

This rearrangement joins TRBV6-1 to TRBJ1-1, with unresolved D. Per the germline V gene, CDR1 is MNHNS and CDR2 is SASEGT. Trimming removed 0 bases at V and 4 bases at J, with 9 bases between. There are 14 residues in the CDR3. This chain's CDR3 is CASSEAKGFTEAFF. The CDR3 DNA reads TGTGCCAGCAGTGAAGCAAAGGGTTTCACTGAAGCTTTCTTT.

The chain joins TRBV5-5 to TRBJ2-1; D uncertain. CDR3 length equals 15 residues. Germline CDR1 SGHKS, CDR2 YYEKEE (reference sequence). Trimming cost V 0 bases and J 3 bases, with 10 bases left between them. This chain's CDR3 is CASSLGGSGYNEQFF. In nucleotides, the CDR3 is TGTGCCAGCAGCTTGGGAGGAAGTGGCTACAATGAGCAGTTCTTC.

The chain joins TRBV9 to TRBJ2-7; unclear D gene. Germline V gene data show CDR1 as SGDLS and CDR2 as YYNGEE. The CDR3 is made up of 15 amino acids. V lost 0 bases and J lost 2, with 12 bases in between. In DNA, the CDR3 is TGTGCCAGCAGCGTAGTAGGGTTGGAAGCCTACGAGCAGTACGTC. This codes for CASSVVGLEAYEQYV.

This clonotype was seen more than once but under ten times. The chain has TRBV5-6 and TRBJ1-6, with D unclear. The V gene lost 6 bases and the J gene lost 7 bases, with 8 bases spanning the gap. The CDR3 totals 12 residues. Germline lookup yields CDR1 SGHDT and CDR2 YYEEEE. The CDR3: CASTVWNSPLHF. The CDR3 DNA reads TGTGCCAGCACCGTCTGGAATTCACCCCTCCACTTT.

This clonotype has ten or more counts. The J gene is TRBJ2-2, the V gene TRBV12-3 or TRBV12-4; TRBD2 might be the D (6 bases). V dropped 8 bases and J dropped 0 bases, with 16 bases sitting between them. The CDR3 is made up of 16 amino acids. The CDR3 DNA reads as TGTGCCAGCCGAAGGGGAAGACTAGCGAACACCGGGGAGCTGTTTTTT. This codes for CASRRGRLANTGELFF.

This rearrangement joins TRBV4-2 to TRBJ1-6, with TRBD1 as a possible D gene (5 bases). This CDR3 has 14 amino acids. The germline V and J ends were trimmed by 3 bases and 7 bases, with 10 bases remaining between them. Germline loops: CDR1 LGHNA, CDR2 YNFKEQ. The CDR3 reads CASSQGRNNSPLHF. As DNA, the CDR3 is TGTGCCAGCAGCCAGGGACGGAACAATTCACCCCTCCACTTT.

This clonotype came up a few times. This rearrangement joins TRBV5-1 to TRBJ1-1; 7 positions match TRBD1. V trimming: 4 bases; J trimming: 8 bases; junction bases outside the gene matches: 8. The CDR3 runs to 13 residues. Per germline, CDR1 SGHRS and CDR2 YFSETQ. CDR3 sequence reads: CASSPQGGSEAFF. The CDR3 DNA is TGCGCCAGCAGCCCTCAGGGGGGGAGCGAAGCTTTCTTT.

This clonotype was counted only a few times. This CDR3 reads CSASMSRVYGANVLTF. In nucleotides, the CDR3 is TGCAGTGCTAGCATGTCCAGGGTATATGGGGCCAACGTCCTGACTTTC. The chain carries TRBV20-1 and TRBJ2-6, with D possibly being TRBD1 (5 bases). This CDR3 has 16 amino acids. Germline V gives CDR1 DFQATT, CDR2 SNEGSKA (reference sequence). Between the trimmed V and J ends, which lost 3 bases and 3 bases, there was a span of 15 bases.

The chain combines TRBV7-7 with TRBJ2-7; 11 bases map to TRBD2. This CDR3 comprises 15 residues. Germline CDR1 and CDR2: SSHAT and FNYEAQ (reference sequence). The CDR3 spells CASRTTGTSGYEQYV. CDR3 bases: TGTGCTAGCAGAACGACCGGGACTAGCGGCTACGAGCAGTACGTC.

This clonotype was detected only a few times. This chain links TRBV5-1 with TRBJ2-7; D is perhaps TRBD2 (5 bases). The CDR3 spans 13 residues. Looked up from germline, CDR1 is SGHRS and CDR2 is YFSETQ. Deletions cut 0 bases from V and 6 bases from J, with 10 bases between. CDR3 residues: CASSLARGSEQYV. The CDR3 DNA follows: TGCGCCAGCAGCTTGGCCCGGGGATCCGAGCAGTACGTC.

Only a few counts were recorded for this clonotype. The chain combines TRBV6-5 with TRBJ2-1, with 9 positions matching TRBD1. Losses at the gene ends were 5 bases for V and 6 bases for J; bases not matched to a gene: 8. The CDR3 is 15 amino acids. Germline CDR1 and CDR2: MNHEY and SVGAGI. CDR3 in amino acids: CASSRQGVVGNEQFF. CDR3 in DNA: TGTGCCAGCAGTCGACAGGGGGTAGTTGGCAATGAGCAGTTCTTC.

The chain employs TRBV28 and TRBJ2-7; a weak D match, TRBD2 (6 bases). The CDR3 has 13 amino acids. V lost 3 bases, J lost 0 bases, and 6 bases lay in between. Germline values: CDR1 MDHEN, CDR2 SYDVKM. DNA for the CDR3: TGTGCCAGCAGTTTCGGGGGCTCCTACGAGCAGTACGTC. This translates into CASSFGGSYEQYV.

This clonotype showed up just a few times. This rearrangement joins TRBV3-1 to TRBJ2-7, with 7 bases lining up with TRBD1. The CDR3 sequence is 13 residues long. Germline lookup yields CDR1 LGHDT and CDR2 YNNKEL (reference sequence). Losses at the gene ends were 6 bases for V and 1 base for J; bases not matched to a gene: 3. The CDR3 sequence is CASSRQGSYEQYF. The CDR3 bases are TGTGCCAGCAGTCGACAGGGATCCTACGAGCAGTACTTC.

This chain uses TRBV5-6 with TRBJ1-1, with 8 bases aligning to TRBD1. This CDR3 spans 17 amino acids. V lost 2 bases, J lost 4 bases, and 13 bases stayed unmatched. Germline CDR1 and CDR2: SGHDT and YYEEEE. The CDR3 DNA sequence: TGTGCCAGCAGCTTAGTTGGACAGGGTAGATGGGGCACTGAAGCTTTCTTT. It specifies CASSLVGQGRWGTEAFF.

The chain employs TRBV5-1 and TRBJ1-6, with D perhaps matching TRBD1 (6 bases). CDR3 size: 15 residues. Trimming removed 5 bases at V and 7 bases at J, with 16 bases between. Germline lookup yields CDR1 SGHRS and CDR2 YFSETQ. CDR3: CASSERAGVNSPLHF. As DNA, the CDR3 is TGCGCCAGCAGTGAACGGGCAGGGGTCAATTCACCCCTCCACTTT.

This clonotype has ten or more counts. The chain combines TRBV7-9 with TRBJ2-3; TRBD2 matches 7 bases. The CDR3 runs 16 residues. From germline, CDR1 is SEHNR and CDR2 FQNEAQ (reference sequence). V was clipped by 5 bases and J by 3 bases; unmatched bases: 11. The CDR3 is CASSRQRSAGTDTQYF. CDR3 coding DNA: TGTGCCAGCAGCCGGCAACGATCAGCGGGGACAGATACGCAGTATTTT.

This clonotype was recorded a few times. The J gene is TRBJ2-2, the V gene TRBV5-1; 8 bases agree with TRBD1. Germline CDR1 SGHRS, CDR2 YFSETQ. The junction had 10 bases not matched to a gene; V was cut back by 2 bases and J by 7 bases. The CDR3 is made up of 16 amino acids. This CDR3 is CASSFTDRGALGELFF. The DNA of the CDR3 is TGCGCCAGCAGCTTCACCGACAGGGGAGCTCTCGGGGAGCTGTTTTTT.

This clonotype occurred a few times. This chain connects TRBV7-2 to TRBJ2-3; D remains unclear. The ends were cut back, 0 bases at V and 4 bases at J, with 14 bases in the middle. Germline V gene lookup returns CDR1 SGHTA and CDR2 FQGNSA. The CDR3 covers 16 residues. DNA of the CDR3: TGTGCCAGCAGCTTAGCCGCAAGGGCAGGTGCAGATACGCAGTATTTT. Its protein product is CASSLAARAGADTQYF.

This clonotype was seen a few times. J is TRBJ2-1 and V is TRBV7-2; D is perhaps TRBD2 (5 bases). Trimming shortened V by 5 bases and J by 8 bases, and 13 bases separated the two germline ends. Germline loops: CDR1 SGHTA, CDR2 FQGNSA. The length of the CDR3 is 13 residues. The CDR3 DNA reads as TGTGCCAGCAGCCCACTACTCGGGGATGAGCAGTTCTTC. As protein: CASSPLLGDEQFF.